This is a list of T cell receptor beta chains from one sample in a study of control samples from healthy donors and cancer patients. Only in-frame clones appear in the TCRdb table, and some are missing; sequencing was by immunoSEQ multiplex PCR. The sample lists fewer than 200,000 clones; over 95% were seen once. Sequencing was performed on blood. These receptors were collected from a woman aged 25 to 39 in good health. CDR3s include the opening cysteine and the closing phenylalanine or tryptophan. The order of the fields is V gene, J gene, CDR3 length, clone size, D gene, CDR3 DNA, CDR3 protein. D genes are given only for firm matches. Clone sizes are given selectively: once, few, many, or a class where the clone is expanded.

>TRBV10-2|TRBJ1-6|16|NA|TRBD1
TGCGCCAGCAGTGAATGGGCGGACAGGGGGCTTTCACCCCTCCACTTT
CASSEWADRGLSPLHF
>TRBV28|TRBJ1-6|15|NA|NA
TGTGCCAGCACTACTAGGGGGTCCTATAATTCACCCCTCCACTTT
CASTTRGSYNSPLHF
>TRBV27|TRBJ1-2|13|NA|NA
TGTGCCAGCAGTTTTGAGAAGAACTATGGCTACACCTTC
CASSFEKNYGYTF
>TRBV7-2|TRBJ2-7|15|NA|NA
TGTGCCAGCAGCTTAAGAACAGCAGCCCTAGACGAGCAGTACTTC
CASSLRTAALDEQYF
>TRBV5-4|TRBJ1-1|14|NA|TRBD1
TGTGCCAGCCCAGCACCGGGACAGGGTTCCAGGGCTTTCTTT
CASPAPGQGSRAFF
>TRBV2|TRBJ1-5|13|once|TRBD1
TGTGCCAGCAGGGACAGGAGCAATCAGCCCCAGCATTTT
CASRDRSNQPQHF
>TRBV5-1|TRBJ2-3|14|NA|TRBD1
TGCGCCAGCAGCCGGGGACAGGTCACAGATACGCAGTATTTT
CASSRGQVTDTQYF
>TRBV11-2|TRBJ1-3|14|NA|TRBD1
TGTGCCAGCAGTCGCGACAGGGCTGGAAACACCATATATTTT
CASSRDRAGNTIYF
>TRBV3-1/TRBV3-2|TRBJ1-6|18|NA|NA
TGTGCCAGCAGCCAAGATAATCCCCGGAGCTCCTATAATTCACCCCTCCACTTT
CASSQDNPRSSYNSPLHF
>TRBV28|TRBJ2-3|14|NA|NA
TGTGCCAGCAGTACGAGGCTTAGCACAGATACGCAGTATTTT
CASSTRLSTDTQYF
>TRBV12-5|TRBJ2-5|17|NA|TRBD2
TGTGCTAGTGGTCCGGGACTAGCGGGAGAGGGCCAAGAGACCCAGTACTTC
CASGPGLAGEGQETQYF
>TRBV19|TRBJ2-2|14|NA|NA
TGTGCCAGTAGTATAGCGGGAGCGGTGGGGGAGCTGTTTTTT
CASSIAGAVGELFF
>TRBV5-4|TRBJ2-3|14|NA|TRBD2
TGTGCCAGCAGCCCCGGGACTAGTGTAGAGACGCAGTATTTT
CASSPGTSVETQYF
>TRBV18|TRBJ2-7|13|NA|TRBD1
TGTGCCAGCTCAGGCGGACAGGGCTACGAGCAGTACTTC
CASSGGQGYEQYF
>TRBV29-1|TRBJ2-1|13|NA|NA
TGCAGCGTTGAAGACCGACACGGCTATGAGCAGTTCTTC
CSVEDRHGYEQFF
>TRBV5-1|TRBJ2-3|13|NA|NA
TGCGCCAGCAGCTTCGGAGCCGGAGATACGCAGTATTTT
CASSFGAGDTQYF
>TRBV3-1/TRBV3-2|TRBJ2-1|15|NA|NA
TGTGCCAGCAGCCAAAGCCGGGACCAGCGGAATGAGCAGTTCTTC
CASSQSRDQRNEQFF
>TRBV6-5|TRBJ1-1|16|NA|TRBD1
TGTGCCAGCAGTTACCCGACAGGGGGCCTTGGGACTGAAGCTTTCTTT
CASSYPTGGLGTEAFF
>TRBV28|TRBJ2-7|12|NA|NA
TGTGCCAGCAGCCCAGGGGTCTACGAGCAGTACTTC
CASSPGVYEQYF
>TRBV30|TRBJ2-2|12|NA|NA
TGTGCCTGGAGTGGGGGCACCGGGGAGCTGTTTTTT
CAWSGGTGELFF
>TRBV24-1|TRBJ1-1|14|once|NA
TGTGCCACCAGTGATAACGACGGGAGAGATGAAGCTTTCTTT
CATSDNDGRDEAFF
>TRBV6-2/TRBV6-3|TRBJ1-2|11|NA|NA
TGTGCCAGCAGTCAAACACATTTCCTCACCTTC
CASSQTHFLTF
>TRBV30|TRBJ2-7|15|NA|NA
TGTGCCTGGAGTGTGCGTCAGGAGAACTCCTACGAGCAGTACTTC
CAWSVRQENSYEQYF
>TRBV5-1|TRBJ2-1|16|NA|TRBD2
TGCGCCAGCAAAGGACTAGCGGGAGGGCTGGGCAATGAGCAGTTCTTC
CASKGLAGGLGNEQFF
>TRBV6-5|TRBJ1-1|15|NA|TRBD1
TGTGCCAGCCTCAGCCAGGACAGGACCATTAAGGGAGCTTTCTTT
CASLSQDRTIKGAFF
>TRBV24-1|TRBJ2-7|15|once|NA
TGTGCCACCAGTGATCCTGCGACAGGGAGGTACGAGCAGTACTTC
CATSDPATGRYEQYF
>TRBV6-5|TRBJ2-3|15|NA|NA
TGTGCCAGCAGTTTTACGGGGCCGAGGACAGATACGCAGTATTTT
CASSFTGPRTDTQYF
>TRBV6-5|TRBJ2-3|13|once|TRBD1
TGTGCCAGCAGATCGACAGGGGGGGATACGCAGTATTTT
CASRSTGGDTQYF
>TRBV6-6|TRBJ1-1|12|NA|NA
TGTGCCAGCAGCCCGGTGGGCACTGAAGCTTTCTTT
CASSPVGTEAFF
>TRBV19|TRBJ1-5|17|NA|NA
TGTGCCAGTAGTATAGGGGTTCACCGGGTGGTCAATCAGCCCCAGCATTTT
CASSIGVHRVVNQPQHF
>TRBV10-3|TRBJ1-3|13|NA|NA
TGTGCCATCAGTGGGACGGCTGGAAACACCATATATTTT
CAISGTAGNTIYF
>TRBV7-9|TRBJ2-5|16|NA|TRBD2
TGTGCCAGCAGCCTCGGACTAGCGGAGACCCAAGAGACCCAGTACTTC
CASSLGLAETQETQYF
>TRBV11-2|TRBJ2-5|15|NA|NA
TGTGCCAGCAGCCTGGGGTCGGGGGACGCCGAGACCCAGTACTTC
CASSLGSGDAETQYF
>TRBV30|TRBJ1-3|15|NA|NA
TGTGCCTGGAGAACTTGGAGAGGAGGTGGAAACACCATATATTTT
CAWRTWRGGGNTIYF
>TRBV6-5|TRBJ1-2|15|NA|NA
TGTGCCAGCAACTTTGGGGGGGCACATAACTATGGCTACACCTTC
CASNFGGAHNYGYTF
>TRBV5-6|TRBJ2-2|15|NA|NA
TGTGCCAGCAGCTTGCTGGGACAGAACACCGGGGAGCTGTTTTTT
CASSLLGQNTGELFF
>TRBV10-2|TRBJ1-5|14|NA|NA
TGCGCCAGCAGTGATGCAGGGCGGAATCAGCCCCAGCATTTT
CASSDAGRNQPQHF
>TRBV5-1|TRBJ2-1|18|once|NA
TGCGCCAGCAGCGTTAGTATCGCGGACTTCGCGTTTTACAATGAGCAGTTCTTC
CASSVSIADFAFYNEQFF
>TRBV3-1/TRBV3-2|TRBJ2-5|16|once|TRBD2
TGTGCCAGCAGCCAGCGAGCGGGGGGGCACCAAGAGACCCAGTACTTC
CASSQRAGGHQETQYF